This T cell receptor (beta chain) was sequenced during a study of early T cells in non-severe SARS-CoV-2 infection. For the study at large: Bulk RNA isolated from unsorted whole blood underwent sequencing; chains were not paired. Findings of the study overall: VDJdb matches were skewed toward anti-spike CD8 T cell responses.

This clonotype was detected only a few times. Its specificity is unknown. Unique molecular identifier tags were affixed to discrete cDNA molecules. One entry per CDR3 protein results from TCRdb running MiXCR on the 5' RACE reads. The profile shows some 71,000 distinct CDR3 sequences, about an eighth of them singletons. The TCR originated in an adult who was a healthcare worker with PCR-confirmed SARS-CoV-2 infection or an uninfected control (not recorded which). Sequencing was done on a sample of whole blood.

The CDR3 bases are TGTGCCAGCAGTCCTTCCGGGACCTTCGAGCAGTACTTC. Its protein is CASSPSGTFEQYF. This rearrangement joins TRBV28 to TRBJ2-7; D may match TRBD1 or TRBD2 (5 bases each). Trimming shortened V by 5 bases and J by 6 bases, and 14 bases separated the two germline ends. From germline, CDR1 is MDHEN and CDR2 SYDVKM. The length of the CDR3 is 13 residues.